This T cell receptor (beta chain) was recorded in a study of blood T cell repertoires in COVID-19. Enrolled during active infection, Seattle patients were then followed longitudinally. Authors' data handling: Amplified reference gene primers provided the basis for estimating nucleated cell counts. TCRdb's table, derived via immunoSEQ multiplex PCR, lists solely in-frame clones and lacks some. That table is the source of V, J and clone size, and D and trimming were worked out from the DNA. The profile covers 300,000 to 350,000 clones, with more than 80% appearing a single time and around 6.8% taken by the ten largest. The CDR3 is made up of 16 amino acids.

This rearrangement joins TRBV21-1 to TRBJ2-7; TRBD1, as called in the table, went unchecked against the DNA. TRBV21-1 is labeled a pseudogene. The receptor was derived from a woman between 25 and 40 years old with COVID-19, enrolled during active disease. Source material: peripheral blood. CDR3 coding DNA: TGTGCCAGCAGCAGCCGGGACAGGCACTCTTCCTACGAGCAGTACTTC. It codes for CASSSRDRHSSYEQYF.